Following are 6 T cell receptor beta chains from one sample sequenced in a study of metastatic and nonmetastatic thyroid tumors. TCRdb re-clonotyped the PCR reads through MiXCR. The sample carries 15,000 to 20,000 clones, 25% to 30% recorded once. Before thyroid surgery, none of the patients had received any treatment. The specimen sequenced was tumor tissue. These receptors came from a female donor with papillary thyroid cancer or a benign thyroid nodule (not recorded which). Some clones in this sample may be carry-over from other donors' samples.

J is TRBJ2-7 and V is TRBV19; D not resolved. Germline CDR1 LNHDA, CDR2 SQIVND (reference sequence). Trimming shortened V by 5 bases and J by 4 bases, and 15 bases separated the two germline ends. The CDR3 totals 14 residues. CDR3 sequence reads: CASSPTYGRYEQYF. CDR3 nucleotides: TGTGCCAGTAGTCCCACTTATGGACGATACGAGCAGTACTTC.

This clone has only a few counts. The chain is built from TRBV30 and TRBJ2-3; no reliable D call. Trimming removed 2 bases from V and 6 bases from J, with 12 bases in between. CDR1 is GTSNPN and CDR2 is SVGIG in the germline V gene (reference sequence). This CDR3 has 13 residues. The CDR3 region is CAWSRALGDTQYF. The CDR3 region has the DNA TGTGCCTGGAGTCGAGCCCTGGGGGATACGCAGTATTTT.

The chain uses TRBV11-2 and TRBJ1-1; 10 nucleotides line up with TRBD1. V was clipped by 5 bases and J by 0 bases; unmatched bases: 9. Germline V gives CDR1 SGHAT, CDR2 FQNNGV. This CDR3 comprises 17 residues. In nucleotides, the CDR3 is TGTGCCAGCAGCCCGGACAGGGGGACCATCGTGAACACTGAAGCTTTCTTT. This encodes CASSPDRGTIVNTEAFF. The variable domain in full, completed from reference TRBV11-2 and TRBJ1-1, reads EAGVAQSPRYKIIEKRQSVAFWCNPISGHATLYWYQQILGQGPKLLIQFQNNGVVDDSQLPKDRFSAERLKGVDSTLKIQPAKLEDSAVYLCASSPDRGTIVNTEAFFGQGTRLTVV.

This clone was observed a handful of times. The chain is built from TRBV6-5 and TRBJ2-3; TRBD2 aligns across 7 bases. The ends lost 2 bases at V and 3 bases at J; junction bases unmatched: 2. Germline V lookup: CDR1 MNHEY, CDR2 SVGAGI. The CDR3 consists of 14 residues. The CDR3 here is CASSYRGETDTQYF. The CDR3 DNA is TGTGCCAGCAGTTACCGGGGGGAAACAGATACGCAGTATTTT.

The chain carries TRBV30 and TRBJ1-1; unclear D gene. The CDR3 extends over 13 amino acids. The germline gives CDR1 GTSNPN, CDR2 SVGIG (reference sequence). The V and J ends lost 0 bases and 3 bases respectively, with 8 bases between them. Here the CDR3 DNA reads TGTGCCTGGAGTGTACTACCGGACACTGAAGCTTTCTTT. Its translation is CAWSVLPDTEAFF.

The V gene is TRBV4-1, the J gene TRBJ2-1; TRBD2 agrees at 7 bases. The CDR3 covers 18 residues. Germline V gene data show CDR1 as MGHRA and CDR2 as YSYEKL. The V gene end was trimmed by 1 base and the J gene end by 1 base; junction bases not matched to a gene: 10. CDR3: CASSQVISGGGSYNEQFF. The CDR3 nucleotides are TGCGCCAGCAGCCAAGTTATTTCGGGGGGAGGGTCCTACAATGAGCAGTTCTTC.